These T cell receptor beta chains were read from a single sample in a study of identical twins. A single record per CDR3 protein comes from TCRdb applying MiXCR to the 5' RACE reads. The sample has 400,000 to 550,000 distinct CDR3 sequences, 20% to 25% seen once. The sample was also linked to a second study, of T cells expressing NK-cell markers.

What was sequenced was CD4+ T cells sorted from blood. Receptors originate from a woman between 18 and 29 years old in good health. Both conserved end residues are trimmed from each CDR3.

v_gene	j_gene	CDR3aa
TRBV7-8	TRBJ2-1	ASSLGVATSGYNEQF
TRBV3-1	TRBJ2-2	ASSRGGRMSTGELF
TRBV20-1	TRBJ2-2	SARSGTNTGELF
TRBV14	TRBJ1-3	ASSQTTSSGNTIY
TRBV12-3/TRBV12-4	TRBJ2-3	ASSLHPGAGELTDTQY
TRBV5-1	TRBJ2-1	ASSKGQGMNEQF
TRBV4-3	TRBJ2-3	ASSQASGRLSDTQY
TRBV27	TRBJ1-1	ASSSTGGAEAF
TRBV10-1	TRBJ2-3	ASSETKGSTDTQY
TRBV20-1	TRBJ2-1	SAKDNRGSYNEQF
TRBV9	TRBJ2-1	ASSGQGRSYNEQF
TRBV20-1	TRBJ2-2	SARSLGGQHTGELF
TRBV10-3	TRBJ1-1	AIRERTVNTEAF
TRBV6-2/TRBV6-3	TRBJ2-2	ASSYMGTGELF
TRBV20-1	TRBJ2-1	SAWGLAGGNNNEQF
TRBV6-1	TRBJ1-5	ASSMKDRRNQPQH
TRBV7-2	TRBJ2-5	ASSLEQEGTQY
TRBV24-1	TRBJ2-1	ATSVSPGQGKEEQF
TRBV7-9	TRBJ2-7	ATTVPNQDEQY
TRBV5-1	TRBJ1-2	ASSPGLLNYGYT
TRBV7-7	TRBJ2-5	ASSPTRAGDQETQY
TRBV7-8	TRBJ2-7	ASSRGFINEQY
TRBV7-2	TRBJ2-1	ASRRGGTVNEQF
TRBV20-1	TRBJ2-6	SARGSGYTGANVLT
TRBV11-3	TRBJ1-5	ASSRDADQPQH
TRBV13	TRBJ2-4	ASSSRLAGGDIQY
TRBV12-5	TRBJ2-1	ASGTPSGLAGVVSYNEQF
TRBV29-1	TRBJ2-5	SVEVTGQETQY
TRBV11-2	TRBJ1-1	ASSIDKNTEAF
TRBV4-2	TRBJ2-7	ASSQDLAGRSYEQY
TRBV12-3/TRBV12-4	TRBJ2-7	ASSLGPLRYEQY
TRBV11-2	TRBJ2-5	ASSLLGTAKETQY
TRBV5-6	TRBJ2-3	ASSLGGGRQGDTQY
TRBV6-5	TRBJ2-5	ASSYSKRARETQY
TRBV5-1	TRBJ2-7	ASSMRAGYEQY
TRBV6-2/TRBV6-3	TRBJ2-7	ASSSNLGSEY
TRBV7-9	TRBJ1-1	ASSMTGEDTEAF
TRBV12-3/TRBV12-4	TRBJ2-7	ASSLLPFPYEQY
TRBV2	TRBJ2-5	ASRGTGSYQETQY
TRBV7-2	TRBJ2-5	ASSFLAGVGETQY
TRBV5-1	TRBJ2-5	ASTVLETQY
TRBV15	TRBJ2-5	ATSRGPGQETQY
TRBV30	TRBJ2-7	AWSVPPGGRGTYEQY
TRBV5-5	TRBJ2-7	ASSLAGTGAYEQY
TRBV12-3/TRBV12-4	TRBJ1-1	ASSLLENTEAF
TRBV9	TRBJ2-1	ASSIRGAYNEQF
TRBV2	TRBJ2-2	ASKIAGANTGELF
TRBV20-1	TRBJ2-5	SASRPGQETQY
TRBV20-1	TRBJ2-5	SVQDVQETQY
TRBV12-3/TRBV12-4	TRBJ1-5	ASTLVGSNQPQH
TRBV12-3/TRBV12-4	TRBJ2-1	ASSLARGWYNEQF
TRBV12-3/TRBV12-4	TRBJ2-1	ASTGLAGNEQF
TRBV24-1	TRBJ2-3	ATSDNRGSTDTQY
TRBV5-6	TRBJ2-1	ASSRVGPSF
TRBV20-1	TRBJ2-3	SARLAHPGDGSTDTQY
TRBV7-9	TRBJ2-5	ASSLLGVQETQY
TRBV5-6	TRBJ2-1	ASSLAPGLAGGHEQF
TRBV20-1	TRBJ2-1	SARKQELVNINEQF
TRBV29-1	TRBJ2-3	SVWDRVSDTQY